This TCR beta chain originates from a study of blood T cell repertoires in COVID-19 (dated by TCRdb to 2018 to 2021). At the level of the whole study: The collaborator samples originated in the United States, Italy and Spain and spanned the acute and convalescent phases of COVID-19. A de-identified subject ID, COVID-19 status, age in years and sex were almost always included in the sample metadata. The material from the prospective study consisted of cDNA or gDNA derived from T cells, B-cell-depleted T cells, or PBMCs. The repertoires were released in a freely available public database intended as a resource for research on the immune response to SARS-CoV-2. Where available, HLA class I and class II types were obtained from metadata supplied by the sample provider rather than from assay-based typing. The dataset comprised deeply sampled blood TCRbeta repertoires from subjects exposed to, actively infected with, or recovered from COVID-19. Samples came from the ongoing ImmuneRACE study (first 160 participants) plus 1,254 subjects from 6 global collaborators. Summary of the overall study and its limitations: Clinical and demographic metadata were provided uncurated, with the amount varying by source and participant.

Points on this clone: Its antigen target is currently unknown. No much larger clone is present one base from it, and per-base qualities are unavailable.

In Seattle, one collaborating source enrolled patients while the infection was active and tracked those patients longitudinally over the course of disease. Each collaborating institution followed its own protocols to collect whole blood in K2EDTA tubes. Collaborator samples were shipped for TCRbeta analysis as frozen whole blood, isolated PBMCs, or DNA extracted from either sample type. TCRbeta CDR3 regions were amplified from genomic DNA by means of the immunoSEQ Assay, a bias-controlled multiplex PCR. Under the source paper's analysis protocol: The number of nucleated cells in each sample was estimated from the amplification of reference gene primers within the assay. To quantify the absolute abundance of each unique TCRbeta CDR3 rearrangement, sequence reads were collapsed and filtered. For each sample, productive Simpson clonality was calculated as the square root of Simpson's diversity index over productive rearrangements. This is the immuneACCESS table as TCRdb keeps it, with only in-frame sequences that have V and J called. A part of the clones is gone; compared with another copy, unresolved V genes explain less than half, and the rest is unexplained. V and J calls and clone size are as listed in that table; D and trimming were resolved from the DNA. Present in this sample are 200,000 or so clones, about 85% of which were seen just once. Over 15% of the sample goes to the ten largest clones.

CDR1 and CDR2, looked up from the germline V gene, are SGHDT and YYEEEE. V trim: 5 bases; J trim: 8 bases; unmatched bases: 3. The CDR3, from cysteine to phenylalanine, totals 11 residues. Only CDR3 DNA is held: 33 bases, read in frame from base 1. This TCR was sampled from a person aged 65-85 years with COVID-19, enrolled during active disease. The V and J segments used are TRBV5-6 and TRBJ1-2; a stretch of 7 junction bases matches TRBD1. Specimen: peripheral blood. Here the CDR3 is given as CASRGTVGYTF. The DNA reads as follows: TGTGCCAGCAGAGGGACAGTCGGCTACACCTTC.